These 24 T cell receptor beta chains were all obtained from the same sample, sequenced in a study of T cell responses to AZD1222 COVID-19 vaccine. Repertoires were generated with immunoSEQ multiplex PCR, while TCRdb's copy carries only in-frame clones and drops some. The table lists 180,000 or so clones, around nine tenths of them singletons. The sample here was peripheral blood, taken on day 0 of AZD1222 vaccination. These TCRs come from an adult in good health.

The chain employs TRBV15 and TRBJ2-7; D possibly corresponds to TRBD2 (6 bases). Germline V lookup: CDR1 LNHNV, CDR2 YYDKDF (reference sequence). This CDR3 is built from 14 residues. V lost 1 base and J lost 1, with 8 bases in between. The chain's CDR3 is CATSRAGSSYEQYF. CDR3 in DNA: TGTGCCACCAGCAGAGCCGGGAGTTCCTACGAGCAGTACTTC.

The chain carries TRBV6-2 or TRBV6-3 and TRBJ2-7; no clear D. CDR1 MNHEY and CDR2 SVGEGT come from the germline V gene. This CDR3 has 12 residues. V was cut by 0 bases and J by 5 bases, with 5 bases left in between. The CDR3 DNA follows: TGTGCCAGCAGTTACTCGAGACACGAGCAGTACGTC. It encodes CASSYSRHEQYV.

The chain couples TRBV28 to TRBJ2-6; D uncertain. Germline assignment: CDR1 MDHEN and CDR2 SYDVKM. There are 15 residues in the CDR3. V lost 5 bases and J 4 bases, leaving 12 bases between the germline ends. The CDR3 reads CASSPVPGGANVLTF. In DNA form, the CDR3 reads TGTGCCAGCAGTCCCGTCCCGGGCGGGGCCAACGTCCTGACTTTC.

In its sample, this clone was seen once. The genes are TRBV5-1 and TRBJ2-7; 8 bases map to TRBD1. After removal of 3 bases from V and 1 base from J, the junction contained 6 bases not matched to a gene. Germline assignment: CDR1 SGHRS and CDR2 YFSETQ. The CDR3 is 15 residues long. In DNA, the CDR3 is TGCGCCAGCAGCTCCTCAGGGGGCCGATCCTACGAGCAGTACGTC. This gives the protein CASSSSGGRSYEQYV.

This sequence joins TRBV6-6 and TRBJ2-4; TRBD2 matches 7 bases. Trimming removed 5 bases from V and 0 bases from J; junction bases left unmatched: 13. Germline CDR1 and CDR2: MNHNY and SVGAGI (reference sequence). This CDR3 has 18 residues. CDR3 amino acids: CASSQSLKAGIAKNIQYF. The CDR3 DNA reads as TGTGCCAGCAGTCAAAGCCTCAAAGCGGGAATAGCCAAAAACATTCAGTACTTC.

This rearrangement joins TRBV24-1 to TRBJ2-7, with 10 positions matching TRBD2. With V trimmed by 3 bases and J by 7 bases, 8 bases remained unmatched. This CDR3 has 15 residues. Germline V lookup: CDR1 KGHDR, CDR2 SFDVKD. The CDR3 nucleotides are TGTGCCACCAGTGATAGAGCGGGAGGGCCAGGAGAGCAGTACTTC. Residues: CATSDRAGGPGEQYF.

The J gene is TRBJ2-2, the V gene TRBV13, with 9 bases identical to TRBD2. CDR1 and CDR2 from the germline V gene are PRHDT and FYEKMQ (reference sequence). V shed 0 bases, J shed 4 bases, and the junction held 6 bases outside the gene matches. The CDR3 runs 17 residues. CDR3 nucleotide sequence: TGTGCCAGCAGCTTAGGCGTGGTAGCGGGAGCCACCGGGGAGCTGTTTTTT. This gives the protein CASSLGVVAGATGELFF.

The rearrangement links TRBV9 to TRBJ2-2, with unresolved D. Germline V gene sequence: CDR1 SGDLS, CDR2 YYNGEE. The CDR3 has 16 residues. Deletions cut 0 bases from V and 1 base from J, with 10 bases between. CDR3 bases: TGTGCCAGCAGCGTAGCGGTGGGTCTGAACACCGGGGAGCTGTTTTTT. It encodes CASSVAVGLNTGELFF.

This rearrangement joins TRBV7-7 to TRBJ2-1, with 10 bases fitting TRBD1. Trimming took 5 bases from V and 7 from J; bases not matched to a gene: 5. This CDR3 comprises 14 residues. CDR1 and CDR2 from the germline V gene are SSHAT and FNYEAQ (reference sequence). The CDR3 nucleotides read TGTGCCAGCAGCAGGGGACAGGGGTGGAATGAGCAGTTCTTC. It codes for CASSRGQGWNEQFF.

This clone occurred once. The sample carries other DNA sequences with the same CDR3. The rearrangement links TRBV18 to TRBJ1-3, with D possibly TRBD1 on 5 matching bases. The CDR3 loop spans 16 amino acids. Trimming took off 3 bases at V and 0 bases at J, with 12 bases between the two ends. CDR1 KGHSH and CDR2 LQKENI come from the germline V gene. The CDR3 region has the DNA TGTGCCAGCTCACCCTCCCAGGGAAGCTCTGGAAACACCATATATTTT. This sequence encodes CASSPSQGSSGNTIYF.

This rearrangement joins TRBV11-2 to TRBJ2-1; D remains ambiguous. The CDR3 totals 15 residues. Trimming took 7 bases from V and 2 from J, leaving 15 bases between them. Looked up from germline, CDR1 is SGHAT and CDR2 is FQNNGV. The CDR3 reads CASTRQVAAYNEQFF. The CDR3 bases are TGTGCCAGCACCCGCCAGGTGGCGGCCTACAATGAGCAGTTCTTC.

The chain uses TRBV28 and TRBJ2-1, with D possibly called TRBD1 or TRBD2 (5 bases each). The CDR3 spans 14 residues. Trimming stripped 3 bases from V and 2 bases from J, with 8 bases between. Germline CDR1 is MDHEN and CDR2 is SYDVKM. CDR3 amino acids: CASSLGTPYNEQFF. Written as DNA, the CDR3 is TGTGCCAGCAGTTTGGGGACCCCCTACAATGAGCAGTTCTTC.

The rearrangement uses TRBV6-5 and TRBJ2-3; D gene uncertain. The germline V and J ends were trimmed by 7 bases and 2 bases, with 16 bases remaining between them. The CDR3 covers 15 residues. Germline CDR1 and CDR2: MNHEY and SVGAGI. The CDR3 DNA reads as TGTGCCAGCACGTGGAGCTCTCTAAACACAGATACGCAGTATTTT. This translates into CASTWSSLNTDTQYF.

The chain uses TRBV19 and TRBJ1-1; unclear D gene. The CDR3 is made up of 14 amino acids. The germline V and J ends were trimmed by 3 bases and 5 bases, with 13 bases remaining between them. Germline-derived CDR1 and CDR2 are LNHDA and SQIVND (reference sequence). CDR3 sequence (DNA): TGTGCCAGTAGTATTGGAAGAAGGGCGACTGAAGCTTTCTTT. This sequence encodes CASSIGRRATEAFF.

This chain links TRBV6-2 or TRBV6-3 with TRBJ2-3; maybe TRBD2 (5 bases). The germline CDR1 and CDR2 sequences are MNHEY and SVGEGT. Trimming stripped 6 bases from V and 0 bases from J, with 13 bases between. CDR3 size: 15 residues. CDR3 amino acids: CASSPTTSSTDTQYF. The DNA of the CDR3 is TGTGCCAGCAGCCCGACTACGTCTAGCACAGATACGCAGTATTTT.

This clone was recorded once. The rearrangement links TRBV7-3 to TRBJ2-1; D is perhaps TRBD1 or TRBD2 (5 bases each). The length of the CDR3 is 15 residues. V was clipped by 2 bases and J by 7 bases, with 15 bases between them. The germline CDR1 and CDR2 sequences are SGHTA and FQGTGA. The CDR3 DNA follows: TGTGCCAGCAGCTTACTCTGGGGGTCGGGTAATGAGCAGTTCTTC. Its translation: CASSLLWGSGNEQFF. Full variable domain (rest looked up from reference TRBV7-3 and TRBJ2-1): GAGVSQTPSNKVTEKGKYVELRCDPISGHTALYWYRQSLGQGPEFLIYFQGTGAADDSGLPNDRFFAVRPEGSVSTLKIQRTERGDSAVYLCASSLLWGSGNEQFFGPGTRLTVL.

The CDR3 region has the DNA TGTGCCAGCAGTTCCGGGGGACAGCTGAACACTGAAGCTTTCTTT. Amino acid sequence: CASSSGGQLNTEAFF. The chain carries TRBV6-5 and TRBJ1-1; 7 nucleotides line up with TRBD1. The junction had 5 bases not matched to a gene; V was cut back by 4 bases and J by 0 bases. The CDR3 totals 15 residues. The germline gives CDR1 MNHEY, CDR2 SVGAGI.

The chain couples TRBV18 to TRBJ2-7; 7 nucleotides match TRBD2. V dropped 5 bases and J dropped 0; count of bases not matched to a gene: 4. CDR3 length: 14 residues. Germline V gene data show CDR1 as KGHSH and CDR2 as LQKENI. The CDR3 coding sequence is TGTGCCAGCTCAGGTGGCGGGAGCTCCTACGAGCAGTACTTC. This encodes CASSGGGSSYEQYF.

V gene TRBV2 combines with J gene TRBJ2-1; TRBD2 is a possible D gene (5 bases). Germline loops: CDR1 SNHLY, CDR2 FYNNEI. The CDR3 spans 14 residues. Trimming shortened V by 4 bases and J by 8 bases, and 15 bases separated the two germline ends. The CDR3 region is CASSGHLQRDEQFF. CDR3 nucleotide sequence: TGTGCCAGCAGTGGACATCTCCAGAGGGATGAGCAGTTCTTC.

The CDR3 region is CASSQTLANNEQFF. CDR3 in DNA: TGTGCCAGCAGCCAAACCCTAGCGAACAATGAGCAGTTCTTC. This chain links TRBV3-1 (or the pseudogene TRBV3-2) with TRBJ2-1; TRBD2 might be the D (6 bases). V was pared by 2 bases and J by 5 bases, with 10 bases between. Germline V lookup: CDR1 LGHDT, CDR2 YNNKEL (reference sequence). The CDR3 extends over 14 amino acids.

The chain couples TRBV6-5 to TRBJ2-6; D uncertain. The CDR3 sequence is 16 residues long. Germline values: CDR1 MNHEY, CDR2 SVGAGI. Deletions cut 4 bases from V and 0 bases from J, with 10 bases between. The CDR3 DNA reads TGTGCCAGCAGTTCGTATTTAACCTCTGGGGCCAACGTCCTGACTTTC. Protein sequence: CASSSYLTSGANVLTF.

The chain couples TRBV28 to TRBJ1-6; a weak D match, TRBD1 (5 bases). The V end was cut by 4 bases, the J end by 7 bases, with 14 bases between. This CDR3 contains 15 residues. CDR1 is MDHEN and CDR2 is SYDVKM in the germline V gene. CDR3 sequence: CASSSPQVLNSPLHF. As DNA, the CDR3 is TGTGCCAGCAGTTCCCCACAGGTGCTAAATTCACCCCTCCACTTT.

This clone has more than one count but fewer than ten. The rearrangement uses TRBV5-6 and TRBJ1-4; 8 bases agree with TRBD1. V dropped 4 bases and J dropped 8; count of bases not matched to a gene: 10. This CDR3 has 15 residues. Germline V gene sequence: CDR1 SGHDT, CDR2 YYEEEE. The CDR3, as DNA: TGTGCCAGCAGCCCAGACAGGGGACTGAAGGAAAAACTGTTTTTT. Its protein is CASSPDRGLKEKLFF.

This clone was observed a single time. The chain couples TRBV6-5 to TRBJ2-7, with D tentatively TRBD1 (6 bases). Germline V gene sequence: CDR1 MNHEY, CDR2 SVGAGI. The CDR3 covers 14 residues. Trimming left V 6 bases short and J 1 base short, with 13 bases between. The CDR3 DNA reads as TGTGCCAGCAGCCGCGGCGGACAGTCCTACGAGCAGTACTTC. Its protein is CASSRGGQSYEQYF.